This T cell receptor (beta chain) was recorded in a study of T cells in Graves' hyperthyroidism and ophthalmopathy. The wider study: Initial diagnosis, before any treatment, was when peripheral blood was collected.

For ophthalmopathy patients, the Clinical Activity Score was at least 3 and the NOSPECS grade at least 4; duration was under 3 months. 10 ml fresh peripheral blood yielded the PBMCs. Trimming took off 0 bases at V and 5 bases at J, with 11 bases between the two ends. CDR3 length equals 13 residues. Germline assignment: CDR1 DFQATT and CDR2 SNEGSKA (reference sequence). Amplification yielded TCR beta CDR3 regions, with RNA transcripts as the source. The HTBI primer set served for first-round RT-PCR of the TCR CDR3. TCRdb recomputed calls from the multiplex PCR reads with MiXCR, one row per CDR3 protein. The table has about 640,000 distinct CDR3 sequences, around 20% seen once.

The chain has TRBV20-1 and TRBJ2-7; D unclear. Sequencing used blood. This clonotype was sampled from a man in his thirties or forties with Graves' ophthalmopathy. This CDR3 is CSARDAEADEQYF. The CDR3 nucleotides are TGCAGTGCTAGAGACGCCGAGGCTGACGAGCAGTACTTC.